This entry lists 15 T cell receptor beta chains sequenced from one sample in a study of cytomegalovirus exposure and HLA in healthy donors. PCR involved 60 Vbeta and 13 Jbeta primers. The table came from immunoSEQ multiplex PCR; TCRdb's copy has only in-frame clones and leaves some out. Of 150,000 to 200,000 clones listed, roughly 80% are singletons. The specimen was PBMCs. Receptor source: a woman aged 45-65 years in good health and CMV-seronegative.

V usage is TRBV6-6 and J usage is TRBJ2-7; 8 positions match TRBD1. After removal of 4 bases from V and 6 bases from J, the junction contained 8 bases not matched to a gene. There are 14 residues in the CDR3. Per germline, CDR1 MNHNY and CDR2 SVGAGI (reference sequence). CDR3 nucleotide sequence: TGTGCCAGCAGTTCACAGGGGGTTGGCGGCGAGCAGTACTTC. This translates into CASSSQGVGGEQYF.

Of note for this clone: An end of the junction does not agree with germline; a read error may underlie this. The V and J genes are TRBV27 and TRBJ1-1; D may be TRBD1 (5 bases). CDR3 length equals 12 residues. Germline CDR1 reads MNHEY; CDR2 reads SMNVEV (reference sequence). CDR3 amino acids: CASSFLPGGPIF. Here the CDR3 DNA reads TGTGCCAGCAGTTTCTTGCCGGGGGGTCCTATTTTT.

This CDR3 is CASSSPSPPFFTGELFF. As DNA, the CDR3 is TGTGCCAGCAGCTCCCCTAGCCCACCGTTTTTCACCGGGGAGCTGTTTTTT. The chain links TRBV7-9 to TRBJ2-2, with D tentatively TRBD2 (5 bases). This CDR3 has 17 amino acids. Between the trimmed V and J ends, which lost 4 bases and 4 bases, there was a span of 19 bases. CDR1 and CDR2 from the germline V gene are SEHNR and FQNEAQ (reference sequence).

This clone has only one observation. The chain is built from TRBV4-3 and TRBJ1-2; 9 bases fit TRBD1. This CDR3 comprises 17 residues. Germline values: CDR1 LGHNA, CDR2 YSLEER. V gave up 2 bases and J gave up 5 bases; unmatched junction bases: 12. CDR3 sequence (DNA): TGCGCCAGCAGCCAACTGACAGGGGGGCCGGCGAAATATGGCTACACCTTC. This encodes CASSQLTGGPAKYGYTF.

DNA for the CDR3: TGTGCCAGCAGCTTACGGACAGGGGAGTACCGATACGAGCAGTACTTC. This encodes CASSLRTGEYRYEQYF. This chain connects TRBV7-3 to TRBJ2-7; TRBD1 agrees at 9 bases. CDR1 is SGHTA and CDR2 is FQGTGA in the germline V gene. The length of the CDR3 is 16 residues. Unmatched junction bases numbered 9, after V lost 2 bases and J lost 4 bases.

The J gene is TRBJ2-7, the V gene TRBV5-5; TRBD1 agrees at 9 bases. With 1 base clipped from V and 0 bases from J, the junction kept 5 bases outside the gene matches. Germline CDR1 SGHKS, CDR2 YYEKEE (reference sequence). This CDR3 comprises 16 residues. Here the CDR3 DNA reads TGTGCCAGCAGCTTGACCGGGACAGGGAGCTCCTACGAGCAGTACTTC. It encodes CASSLTGTGSSYEQYF. The whole variable domain, filled in from reference TRBV5-5 and TRBJ2-7, reads DAGVTQSPTHLIKTRGQQVTLRCSPISGHKSVSWYQQVLGQGPQFIFQYYEKEERGRGNFPDRFSARQFPNYSSELNVNALLLGDSALYLCASSLTGTGSSYEQYFGPGTRLTVT.

The chain links TRBV19 to TRBJ2-5, with no clear D. This CDR3 contains 13 residues. Germline V gene data show CDR1 as LNHDA and CDR2 as SQIVND (reference sequence). With 9 bases removed from V and 5 bases from J, the gap between germline ends came to 16 bases. As DNA, the CDR3 is TGTGCCAGCGCTCCCAGCGATGGGGAGACCCAGTACTTC. It yields the protein CASAPSDGETQYF.

The chain has TRBV9 and TRBJ1-3; perhaps TRBD1 as D (6 bases). Germline lookup yields CDR1 SGDLS and CDR2 YYNGEE. V lost 0 bases and J lost 8, with 15 bases in between. The CDR3 sequence is 15 residues long. Here the CDR3 DNA reads TGTGCCAGCAGCGTAGGAACAGACAGGTGGGACACCATATATTTT. This codes for CASSVGTDRWDTIYF.

The V and J genes are TRBV19 and TRBJ1-5, with D possibly matching TRBD1 (5 bases). Trimming stripped 3 bases from V and 3 bases from J, with 9 bases between. The CDR3 covers 14 residues. The V gene's germline CDR1 is LNHDA and CDR2 SQIVND (reference sequence). The CDR3: CASSITGANQPQHF. The CDR3 nucleotides read TGTGCCAGTAGTATCACAGGAGCCAATCAGCCCCAGCATTTT.

The V gene is TRBV4-3, the J gene TRBJ2-7; TRBD2 might be the D (7 bases). Germline CDR1 LGHNA, CDR2 YSLEER. Trimming removed 4 bases from V and 2 bases from J, with 15 bases in between. The CDR3 has 15 amino acids. CDR3 sequence (DNA): TGCGCCAGCAGCCTTGCGCAGGGGAGGGCCTACGAGCAGTACTTC. As protein: CASSLAQGRAYEQYF.

The rearrangement links TRBV27 to TRBJ1-5; D not resolved. Germline V gene sequence: CDR1 MNHEY, CDR2 SMNVEV (reference sequence). This CDR3 has 14 amino acids. Trimming removed 5 bases at V and 3 bases at J, with 11 bases between. CDR3 residues: CASSPREVNQPQHF. CDR3 sequence (DNA): TGTGCCAGCAGTCCCCGGGAGGTCAATCAGCCCCAGCATTTT.

The chain is built from TRBV19 and TRBJ2-3; D is ambiguous. The germline V and J ends were trimmed by 6 bases and 4 bases, with 20 bases remaining between them. CDR1 is LNHDA and CDR2 is SQIVND in the germline V gene (reference sequence). The CDR3 spans 16 residues. The CDR3 spells CASSSETTSFPDTQYF. The CDR3 DNA is TGTGCCAGTAGCTCCGAGACAACGTCTTTCCCAGATACGCAGTATTTT.

The gene calls are TRBV30 and TRBJ1-6; D uncertain. The CDR3 sequence is 14 residues long. Germline V gives CDR1 GTSNPN, CDR2 SVGIG (reference sequence). Trimming pared 0 bases from V and 7 bases from J, leaving 10 bases between. The CDR3 region has the DNA TGTGCCTGGAGTGTACGCGGTAAAAATTCACCCCTCCACTTT. Protein product: CAWSVRGKNSPLHF.

The rearrangement joins TRBV27 to TRBJ2-2; TRBD2 agrees at 12 bases. In germline, CDR1 is MNHEY, CDR2 SMNVEV (reference sequence). V shed 0 bases and J 5 bases; nucleotides not matched to a gene: 7. This CDR3 contains 18 residues. The CDR3 DNA sequence: TGTGCCAGCAGTTTATCCTCTGCTAGCGGGAGGGTTACCGGGGAGCTGTTTTTT. It is translated as CASSLSSASGRVTGELFF.

This clone occurred a few times. The chain has TRBV5-1 and TRBJ2-7; D possibly corresponds to TRBD1 (6 bases). This CDR3 region has 13 residues. V was trimmed by 2 bases and J by 6 bases, leaving 12 bases between them. CDR1 is SGHRS and CDR2 is YFSETQ in the germline V gene. CDR3 amino acids: CASSFLTGAEQYF. The CDR3 DNA reads TGCGCCAGCAGCTTCCTGACAGGAGCCGAGCAGTACTTC.